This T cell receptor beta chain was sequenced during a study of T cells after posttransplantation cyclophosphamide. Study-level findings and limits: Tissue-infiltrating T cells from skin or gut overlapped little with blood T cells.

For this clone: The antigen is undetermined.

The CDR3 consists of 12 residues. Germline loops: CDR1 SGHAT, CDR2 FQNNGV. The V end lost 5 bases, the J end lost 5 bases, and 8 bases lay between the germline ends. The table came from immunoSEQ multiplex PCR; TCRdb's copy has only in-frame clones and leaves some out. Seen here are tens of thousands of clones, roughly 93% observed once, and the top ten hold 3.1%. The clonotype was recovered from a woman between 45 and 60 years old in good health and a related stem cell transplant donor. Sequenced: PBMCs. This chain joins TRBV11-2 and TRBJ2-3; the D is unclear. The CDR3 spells CASSQPVDTQYF. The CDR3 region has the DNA TGTGCCAGCAGCCAACCAGTAGATACGCAGTATTTT.